These T cell receptor beta chains were read from a single sample in a study of regulatory T cells in long-lasting Graves disease. Each CDR3 protein gets one entry after TCRdb re-called the multiplex PCR reads with MiXCR. The profile shows a few hundred thousand distinct CDR3 sequences, 10% to 15% of them singletons. The sample was also reused in another study, on T cells in Graves' hyperthyroidism and ophthalmopathy.

This specimen was peripheral blood mononuclear cells (PBMCs), taken at new diagnosis, from a patient treated with antithyroid drugs. The receptors derive from a young woman with Graves disease. Each CDR3 is given with its conserved first and last residue. The order of the fields is V gene, clone size, CDR3 protein. Only part of the rows carry a size: once, few, many, or a class if the clone is expanded.

>TRBV7-2|once
CASSLSLQNEKLFF
>TRBV5-1|many
CASVSGTGKETQYF
>TRBV30|many
CACTQGRNTGELFF
>TRBV6-2/TRBV6-3|many
CASSYAGGEYTEAFF
>TRBV15|NA
CATSRGGRTGGTDTQYF
>TRBV12-3/TRBV12-4|NA
CASSLGGAPETQYF
>TRBV7-9|NA
CASSLAGGSTYEQYF
>TRBV3-1|once
CASSQLVAERIGQGREGDTQYF
>TRBV7-6|few
CASSRDSELAGANTGELFF
>TRBV4-2|NA
CASSQDGGRGLETQYF
>TRBV20-1|NA
CSARDPGQGAHSGANVLTF
>TRBV7-2|many
CASSDTGFGGSPLHF
>TRBV3-1|many
CASSQESYEQYF
>TRBV20-1|many
CSARGGQGNEQFF
>TRBV7-6|NA
CASSRSTSGRGTDTQYF
>TRBV28|many
CALRSSGAEAFF
>TRBV20-1|few
CSAFWGGTNEKLFF
>TRBV18|many
CASSSETGYNEKLFF
>TRBV28|many
CASRSTGGRRELFF
>TRBV28|many
CASSLRRGWGTGELFF
>TRBV11-2|NA
CASSQPTSGRGYEQYF
>TRBV29-1|few
CSVEDRMGSGNTIYF
>TRBV9|many
CASSVWDTNQPQHF
>TRBV3-1|many
CASSASGRSTDTQYF
>TRBV7-2|NA
CASSLRRDRAYGYTF
>TRBV4-1|few
CASSQGLRTEAFF
>TRBV20-1|many
CSARVGITGVNEQFF
>TRBV9|NA
CASSVYRGYPYYGYTF
>TRBV20-1|few
CSARDLAPTYEQYF
>TRBV7-6|NA
CASSLRTSGSQNYEQYF
>TRBV20-1|NA
CSAIERGKNIQYF
>TRBV4-2|many
CASSQDKIGGEKLFF